Listed below are T cell receptor beta chains from one sample, sequenced in a study of metastatic and nonmetastatic thyroid tumors. Using MiXCR, TCRdb re-called clones from the PCR reads. Among tens of thousands of clones, roughly 20% were seen once, and the ten largest hold roughly a sixth. The specimen was blood. Every receptor here comes from a female donor with papillary thyroid cancer or a benign thyroid nodule (not recorded which). Some clones in this sample may be carry-over from other donors' samples. Each CDR3 is given with its conserved first and last residue. The D gene is left open where the match is weak. For some rows the clone size is stated as once, few or many, or as a class when expanded; others skip it.

clone_size j_call v_call d_call cdr3_aa cdr3_nt
few TRBJ1-2 TRBV6-4 . CASFRGVPDGYTF TGTGCCAGCTTCCGTGGGGTTCCGGATGGCTACACCTTC
few TRBJ1-6 TRBV5-6 . CASSLEQNNSPLHF TGTGCCAGCAGCTTGGAACAAAATAATTCACCCCTCCACTTT
few TRBJ2-1 TRBV24-1 . CATSDFPVSETSRAEQFF TGTGCCACCAGTGATTTCCCTGTCTCCGAGACCTCCCGGGCCGAGCAGTTCTTC
many TRBJ2-7 TRBV5-4 TRBD1 CASSLQGASSYEQYF TGTGCCAGCAGCTTGCAGGGGGCCTCCTCCTACGAGCAGTACTTC
many TRBJ2-1 TRBV10-3 . CAIGGRQGNEQFF TGTGCCATCGGAGGACGGCAGGGGAATGAGCAGTTCTTC
. TRBJ2-3 TRBV11-2 TRBD2 CDSSRTRGRAMNTQYF TGTGACAGCAGCCGTACTAGAGGGAGGGCCATGAATACGCAGTATTTT
many TRBJ1-5 TRBV7-7 . CASSLVRGQYSNQPQHF TGTGCTAGCAGCTTAGTCCGGGGTCAATATAGCAATCAGCCCCAGCATTTT
. TRBJ2-5 TRBV6-1 . CASRQAGINSETQYF TGTGCCAGCAGACAGGCCGGGATTAATAGTGAGACCCAGTACTTC
many TRBJ2-5 TRBV30 TRBD1 CAWSRQGEETQYF TGTGCCTGGAGTAGACAGGGAGAAGAGACCCAGTACTTC
. TRBJ1-1 TRBV6-1 . CASIRTATVTEAFF TGTGCCAGCATCAGGACCGCGACGGTGACTGAAGCTTTCTTT
. TRBJ1-5 TRBV6-2/TRBV6-3 . CAISSRGVSNQPQHF TGTGCCATCAGTTCTAGGGGTGTTAGCAATCAGCCCCAGCATTTT
. TRBJ1-3 TRBV19 TRBD1 CASSVGTAFRNTIYF TGTGCCAGTAGTGTGGGGACAGCCTTTCGAAACACCATATATTTT
many TRBJ2-7 TRBV3-1 . CASSPDSYEQYF TGTGCCAGCAGCCCCGACAGCTACGAGCAGTACTTC
. TRBJ2-5 TRBV2 . CASSTTRTVIQETKYF TGTGCCAGCAGCACCACGCGGACAGTCATCCAAGAGACCAAGTACTTC
many TRBJ1-5 TRBV19 . CASSVGNGGTQHF TGTGCCAGTAGTGTGGGCAACGGTGGAACCCAGCATTTT
. TRBJ1-1 TRBV6-5 TRBD1 CASSYLIWDRGNTEAFF TGTGCCAGCAGTTACCTGATCTGGGACAGGGGAAACACTGAAGCTTTCTTT
. TRBJ1-5 TRBV6-2/TRBV6-3 . CASSREGSGNQPQHF TGTGCCAGCAGTCGCGAGGGGTCGGGCAATCAGCCCCAGCATTTT
medium-sized TRBJ1-4 TRBV28 . CASSPNRALEKLFF TGTGCCAGCAGCCCAAACAGGGCCCTGGAAAAACTGTTTTTT
. TRBJ2-7 TRBV5-1 TRBD1 CASSLVQGVYEQYF TGCGCCAGCAGCTTGGTCCAGGGGGTTTACGAGCAGTACTTC
many TRBJ1-2 TRBV28 . CASSFTGGDYGYTF TGTGCCAGCAGTTTCACGGGGGGGGACTATGGCTACACCTTC
. TRBJ1-3 TRBV11-2 . CASSESGVSGNTIYF TGTGCCAGCAGTGAATCGGGGGTCTCTGGAAACACCATATATTTT
once TRBJ2-7 TRBV6-2/TRBV6-3 TRBD2 CASSTGTGVERAGGYEQYF TGTGCCAGCAGTACCGGGACGGGGGTTGAACGCGCGGGAGGCTACGAGCAGTACTTC
. TRBJ2-3 TRBV19 . CAPRMRLALTDTQYF TGTGCGCCAAGGATGAGGCTAGCGCTCACAGATACGCAGTATTTT
. TRBJ2-2 TRBV5-4 TRBD2 CASRPGLAGGPGGELFF TGTGCCAGCAGGCCGGGACTAGCGGGAGGGCCGGGCGGGGAGCTGTTTTTT
few TRBJ1-5 TRBV6-1 TRBD1 CASSDTGGGHPQHF TGTGCCAGCAGTGACACAGGGGGCGGTCATCCCCAGCATTTT
many TRBJ2-1 TRBV19 TRBD2 CASSPDGTSGYNEQFF TGTGCCAGTAGCCCGGACGGGACTAGCGGCTACAATGAGCAGTTCTTC
few TRBJ2-7 TRBV28 . CASSSTQTWTGYEQYF TGTGCCAGCAGTTCCACCCAGACCTGGACTGGATACGAGCAGTACTTC
. TRBJ1-5 TRBV10-3 . CAISYSNQSQHF TGTGCCATCAGTTACAGCAATCAGTCCCAGCATTTT
many TRBJ1-1 TRBV10-3 . CAIKASSWYTEAFF TGTGCCATCAAGGCCTCCTCCTGGTACACTGAAGCTTTCTTT
. TRBJ2-7 TRBV18 . CASSQKTGSTREQYF TGTGCCAGCTCACAAAAGACGGGATCAACCAGGGAGCAGTACTTC
. TRBJ2-2 TRBV5-1 TRBD2 CASSLGTSGTITGELFF TGCGCCAGCAGCTTGGGGACTAGCGGGACGATCACCGGGGAGCTGTTTTTT
many TRBJ1-3 TRBV12-3/TRBV12-4 . CASSWGQSGNTIYF TGTGCCAGCAGTTGGGGTCAGTCTGGAAACACCATATATTTT
many TRBJ2-5 TRBV4-1 TRBD2 CASSQVLAGEQETQYF TGCGCCAGCAGCCAAGTACTAGCGGGGGAACAAGAGACCCAGTACTTC
many TRBJ1-3 TRBV30 . CAWRIQGSGNTIYF TGTGCCTGGAGGATACAGGGTTCTGGAAACACCATATATTTT
many TRBJ1-6 TRBV7-9 TRBD1 CASSWGGTGYSPLHF TGTGCCAGCAGCTGGGGGGGGACAGGTTACTCACCCCTCCACTTT
once TRBJ1-5 TRBV20-1 TRBD1 CSAPGTGDQPQHF TGCAGTGCTCCCGGGACAGGCGATCAGCCCCAGCATTTT
few TRBJ1-1 TRBV24-1 TRBD1 CATRGRQGVNTEAFF TGTGCCACCAGGGGCCGACAGGGTGTGAACACTGAAGCTTTCTTT
many TRBJ2-5 TRBV20-1 TRBD2 CSARTSGRWTQYF TGCAGTGCAAGGACTAGCGGGAGATGGACCCAGTACTTC
many TRBJ2-1 TRBV20-1 TRBD2 CSAVTSGSVGEQFF TGCAGTGCTGTGACTAGCGGGAGTGTTGGTGAGCAGTTCTTC
many TRBJ2-1 TRBV12-3/TRBV12-4 TRBD2 CASSSSGRVNSYNEQFF TGTGCCAGCAGTTCTAGCGGGAGGGTCAACTCCTACAATGAGCAGTTCTTC
many TRBJ2-1 TRBV20-1 TRBD2 CSARDLVSAGGPEQFF TGCAGTGCTAGAGATCTCGTTTCAGCGGGAGGCCCTGAGCAGTTCTTC
. TRBJ2-2 TRBV11-1 TRBD2 CAAAQTSGRTNTGELFF TGTGCCGCCGCGCAGACCAGCGGGAGAACGAATACCGGGGAGCTGTTTTTT
many TRBJ2-1 TRBV28 . CASSLGLAKKGNEQFF TGTGCCAGCAGTTTGGGGCTAGCGAAAAAAGGAAATGAGCAGTTCTTC
many TRBJ2-3 TRBV5-1 . CASSLDPQGSSIDTQYF TGCGCCAGCAGCTTGGACCCCCAGGGTTCTTCAATAGATACGCAGTATTTT
. TRBJ2-4 TRBV20-1 TRBD2 CSASLGLAGIGSKNIQYF TGCAGTGCTAGCCTGGGACTAGCGGGTATCGGATCCAAAAACATTCAGTACTTC
. TRBJ2-7 TRBV19 . CASRERGIAHEQYF TGTGCCAGTAGAGAACGAGGGATCGCCCACGAGCAGTACTTC
once TRBJ1-2 TRBV30 TRBD1 CAWTTTGGACCYTF TGTGCCTGGACTACGACAGGGGGCGCATGTTGCTACACCTTC
. TRBJ2-7 TRBV11-1 . CASSHSALREQYF TGTGCCAGCAGCCACAGCGCCCTTAGAGAGCAGTACTTC
many TRBJ2-6 TRBV12-3/TRBV12-4 TRBD1 CASSATGGSSSGANVLTF TGTGCCAGCAGTGCGACAGGGGGTTCCTCCTCTGGGGCCAACGTCCTGACTTTC
few TRBJ1-5 TRBV27 . CANSVSQTGGQPQHF TGTGCCAACAGTGTAAGCCAGACGGGGGGCCAGCCCCAGCATTTT
few TRBJ1-1 TRBV6-1 . CASSVNEIRHTEAFF TGTGCCAGCAGTGTTAATGAGATTCGGCACACTGAAGCTTTCTTT
many TRBJ2-5 TRBV5-1 TRBD1 CASSLLGQKQETQYF TGCGCCAGCAGCTTGCTGGGACAGAAACAAGAGACCCAGTACTTC
. TRBJ2-7 TRBV11-2 TRBD2 CASSPPGRAGALEQYF TGTGCCAGCAGCCCCCCAGGCCGAGCGGGAGCCCTTGAGCAGTACTTC
many TRBJ2-1 TRBV15 TRBD2 CATSRGTSGYNEQFF TGTGCCACCAGCAGAGGGACTAGCGGGTACAATGAGCAGTTCTTC
many TRBJ2-7 TRBV30 . CAWRSRDEQYF TGTGCCTGGAGAAGCAGGGACGAGCAGTACTTC